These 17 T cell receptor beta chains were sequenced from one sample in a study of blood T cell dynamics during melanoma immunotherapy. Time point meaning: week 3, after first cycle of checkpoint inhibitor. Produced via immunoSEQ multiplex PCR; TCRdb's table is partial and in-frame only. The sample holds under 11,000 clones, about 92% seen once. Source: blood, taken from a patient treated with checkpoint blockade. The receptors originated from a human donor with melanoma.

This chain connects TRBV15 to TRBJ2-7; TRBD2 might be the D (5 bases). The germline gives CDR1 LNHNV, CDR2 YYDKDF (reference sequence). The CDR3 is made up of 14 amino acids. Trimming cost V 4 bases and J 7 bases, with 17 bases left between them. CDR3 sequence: CATSTRDTQREQYF. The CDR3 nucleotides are TGTGCCACCAGCACCCGGGATACCCAAAGGGAGCAGTACTTC. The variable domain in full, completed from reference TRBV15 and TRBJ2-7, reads DAMVIQNPRYQVTQFGKPVTLSCSQTLNHNVMYWYQQKSSQAPKLLFHYYDKDFNNEADTPDNFQSRRPNTSFCFLDIRSPGLGDTAMYLCATSTRDTQREQYFGPGTRLTVT.

CDR3 DNA: TGCGCCAGCAGCCAAGCGGGGCAGAGGGCCGGGGAGCTGTTTTTT. It specifies CASSQAGQRAGELFF. This sequence joins TRBV4-1 and TRBJ2-2; tentatively, D is TRBD1 or TRBD2 (5 bases each). The CDR3 is 15 amino acids. Trimming shortened V by 1 base and J by 6 bases, and 12 bases separated the two germline ends. Germline V gene sequence: CDR1 MGHRA, CDR2 YSYEKL.

The CDR3 here is CASSPQGAHGYTF. As DNA, the CDR3 is TGTGCCAGCAGTCCCCAGGGGGCGCATGGCTACACCTTC. The chain recombines TRBV28 with TRBJ1-2, with TRBD1 matching 8 bases. This CDR3 region has 13 residues. Germline assignment: CDR1 MDHEN and CDR2 SYDVKM. V dropped 5 bases and J dropped 6; count of bases not matched to a gene: 5.

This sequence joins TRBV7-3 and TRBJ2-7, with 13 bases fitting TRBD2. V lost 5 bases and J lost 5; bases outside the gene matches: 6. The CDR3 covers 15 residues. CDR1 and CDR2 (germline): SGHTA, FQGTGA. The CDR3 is CASSRGTSGNHEQYF. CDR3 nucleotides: TGTGCCAGCAGCCGCGGGACTAGCGGGAACCACGAGCAGTACTTC.

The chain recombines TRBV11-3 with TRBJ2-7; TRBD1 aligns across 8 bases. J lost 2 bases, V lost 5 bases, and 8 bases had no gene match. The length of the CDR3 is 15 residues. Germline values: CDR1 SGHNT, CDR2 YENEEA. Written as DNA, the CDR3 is TGTGCCAGCAGCCCAGGGGGCGTAAACACCTACGAGCAGTACTTC. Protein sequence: CASSPGGVNTYEQYF.

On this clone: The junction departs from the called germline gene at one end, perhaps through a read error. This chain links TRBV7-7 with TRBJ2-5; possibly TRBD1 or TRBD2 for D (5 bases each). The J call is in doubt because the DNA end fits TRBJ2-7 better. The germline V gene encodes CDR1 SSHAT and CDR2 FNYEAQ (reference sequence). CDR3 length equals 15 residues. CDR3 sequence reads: CASSPGTAFSYEQYF. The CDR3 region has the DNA TGTGCTAGCAGCCCCGGGACGGCCTTTAGCTACGAGCAGTACTTC.

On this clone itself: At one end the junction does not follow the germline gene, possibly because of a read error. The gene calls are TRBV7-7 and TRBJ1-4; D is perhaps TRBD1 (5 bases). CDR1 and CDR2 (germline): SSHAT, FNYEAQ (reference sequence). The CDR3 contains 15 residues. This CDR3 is CASSQSRGSDEKLFF. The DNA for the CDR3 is TGTGCTAGCAGCCAAAGTAGGGGTTCGGATGAAAAACTGTTTTTT.

The CDR3 sequence: CAWSPSGYEQYF. CDR3 bases: TGTGCCTGGAGTCCTAGCGGGTACGAGCAGTACTTC. This chain joins TRBV30 and TRBJ2-7, with 8 positions matching TRBD2. This CDR3 comprises 12 residues. J was trimmed by 4 bases and V by 2 bases; bases with no gene match: 1. The germline CDR1 and CDR2 sequences are GTSNPN and SVGIG (reference sequence).

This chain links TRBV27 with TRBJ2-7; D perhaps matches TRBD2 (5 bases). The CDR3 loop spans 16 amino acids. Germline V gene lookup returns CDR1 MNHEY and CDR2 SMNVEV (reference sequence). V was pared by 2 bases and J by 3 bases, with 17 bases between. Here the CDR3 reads CASSLLTGNLFYEQYF. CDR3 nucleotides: TGTGCCAGCAGTTTACTCACGGGAAACCTCTTCTACGAGCAGTACTTC.

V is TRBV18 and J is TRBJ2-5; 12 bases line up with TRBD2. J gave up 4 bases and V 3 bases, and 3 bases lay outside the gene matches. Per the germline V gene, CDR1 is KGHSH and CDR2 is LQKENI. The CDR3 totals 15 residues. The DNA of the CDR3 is TGTGCCAGCTCACCCCCGGGACTAGCGGGAGAGACCCAGTACTTC. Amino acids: CASSPPGLAGETQYF.

The CDR3 reads CASSQEPPGRRRDQETQYF. The CDR3 DNA is TGTGCCAGCAGCCAAGAGCCCCCCGGGAGGAGGAGAGACCAAGAGACCCAGTACTTC. This chain joins TRBV4-2 and TRBJ2-5, with 7 nucleotides matching TRBD2. Germline V gene sequence: CDR1 LGHNA, CDR2 YNFKEQ. After removal of 0 bases from V and 0 bases from J, the junction contained 13 bases not matched to a gene. This CDR3 region has 19 residues.

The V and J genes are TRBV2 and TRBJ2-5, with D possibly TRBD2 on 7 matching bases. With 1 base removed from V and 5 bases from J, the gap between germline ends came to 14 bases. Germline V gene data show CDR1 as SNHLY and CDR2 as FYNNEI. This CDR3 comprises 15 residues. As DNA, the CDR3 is TGTGCCAGCAGTGAAGGGGGGGGCTATCCGGAGACCCAGTACTTC. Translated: CASSEGGGYPETQYF.

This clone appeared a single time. The CDR3 DNA reads as TGTGCCAGCAGCCCCGGAGGTGGCTACACCTTC. Its translation: CASSPGGGYTF. The V and J genes are TRBV11-1 and TRBJ1-2, with D uncertain. Trimming pared 5 bases from V and 7 bases from J, leaving 8 bases between. Germline lookup yields CDR1 SGHAT and CDR2 FQDESV (reference sequence). This CDR3 region has 11 residues.

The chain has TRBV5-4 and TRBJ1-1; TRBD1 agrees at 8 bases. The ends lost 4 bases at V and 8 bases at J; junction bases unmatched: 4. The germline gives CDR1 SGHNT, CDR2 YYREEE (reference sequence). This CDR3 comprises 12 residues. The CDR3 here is CASSPDRAEAFF. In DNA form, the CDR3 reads TGTGCCAGCAGCCCGGACAGGGCGGAAGCTTTCTTT.

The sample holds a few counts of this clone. The CDR3 DNA reads as TGCAGCGTTGAAGGCCGCCCGTGGGCCCAGTACTTC. Amino acid sequence: CSVEGRPWAQYF. The chain carries TRBV29-1 and TRBJ2-5; D not resolved. Trimming took off 1 base at V and 9 bases at J, with 12 bases between the two ends. The CDR3 totals 12 residues. In germline, CDR1 is SQVTM, CDR2 ANQGSEA.

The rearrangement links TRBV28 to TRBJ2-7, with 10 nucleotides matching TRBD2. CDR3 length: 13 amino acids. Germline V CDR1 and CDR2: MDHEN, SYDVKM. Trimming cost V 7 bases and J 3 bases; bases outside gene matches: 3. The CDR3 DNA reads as TGTGCCAGCATGAAGCGGGAGGGCTACGAGCAGTACTTC. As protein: CASMKREGYEQYF. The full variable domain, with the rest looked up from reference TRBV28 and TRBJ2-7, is DVKVTQSSRYLVKRTGEKVFLECVQDMDHENMFWYRQDPGLGLRLIYFSYDVKMKEKGDIPEGYSVSREKKERFSLILESASTNQTSMYLCASMKREGYEQYFGPGTRLTVT.

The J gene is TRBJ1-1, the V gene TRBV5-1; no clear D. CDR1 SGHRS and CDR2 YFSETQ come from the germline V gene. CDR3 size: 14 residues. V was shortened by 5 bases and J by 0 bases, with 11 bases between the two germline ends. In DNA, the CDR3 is TGCGCCAGCAGGCTCGGGCAGTTGAACACTGAAGCTTTCTTT. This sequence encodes CASRLGQLNTEAFF. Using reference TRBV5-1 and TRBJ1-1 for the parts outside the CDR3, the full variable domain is KAGVTQTPRYLIKTRGQQVTLSCSPISGHRSVSWYQQTPGQGLQFLFEYFSETQRNKGNFPGRFSGRQFSNSRSEMNVSTLELGDSALYLCASRLGQLNTEAFFGQGTRLTVV.